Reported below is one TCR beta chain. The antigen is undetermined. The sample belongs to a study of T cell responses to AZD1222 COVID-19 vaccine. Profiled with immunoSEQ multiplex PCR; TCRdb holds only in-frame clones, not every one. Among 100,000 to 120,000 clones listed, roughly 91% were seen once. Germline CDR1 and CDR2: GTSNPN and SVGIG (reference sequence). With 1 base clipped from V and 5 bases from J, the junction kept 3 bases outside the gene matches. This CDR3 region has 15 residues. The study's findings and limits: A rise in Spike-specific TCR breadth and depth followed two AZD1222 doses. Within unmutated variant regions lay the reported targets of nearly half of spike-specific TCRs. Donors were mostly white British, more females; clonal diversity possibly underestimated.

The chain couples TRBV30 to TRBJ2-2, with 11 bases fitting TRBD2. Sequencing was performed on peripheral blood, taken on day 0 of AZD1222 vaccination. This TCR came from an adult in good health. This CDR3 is CAWSGVAGGTGELFF. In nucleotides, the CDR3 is TGTGCCTGGAGTGGGGTAGCGGGAGGGACCGGGGAGCTGTTTTTT.